This T cell receptor (beta chain) originates from a study of T cell repertoires in cytomegalovirus infection. Study-wide context: HLA-B-restricted CMV epitopes that are well studied, plus recently identified HLA-C-restricted ones, were used by the study. Both CMV infection and a matching HLA type were indicated by public TCR beta signatures.

MiXCR, run by TCRdb on the reads, gives a single entry per CDR3 protein. The table shows roughly 800,000 distinct CDR3 sequences, with almost 30% occurring only once. A note on this clonotype: Antigen: not known.

The CDR3 length is 19 residues. The germline gives CDR1 MNHNY, CDR2 SVGAGI (reference sequence). V was shortened by 0 bases and J by 1 base, with 21 bases between the two germline ends. This chain uses TRBV6-6 with TRBJ2-5; no firm D call. The input for sequencing was cultured CD8+ T cells from PBMCs, taken from culture after CMV antigen stimulation. The clonotype comes from a human donor in good health (CMV status not recorded). Some clones in this sample may be carry-over from other donors' samples. CDR3 in DNA: TGTGCCAGCAGTTACTCGCCAACTGGGGTCAGCAGGTTCCAAGAGACCCAGTACTTC. It specifies CASSYSPTGVSRFQETQYF.